These 28 T cell receptor beta chains originate from one sample sequenced in a study of shared clonotypes between healthy human individuals. Data came from immunoSEQ multiplex PCR; TCRdb stores just in-frame clones and leaves some out. The data show about half a million clones, around 80% seen once. The sequenced material came from PBMCs. The receptors derive from a middle-aged woman in good health. Some clones in this sample may be carry-over from other donors' samples.

The chain couples TRBV15 to TRBJ1-5; TRBD1 might be the D (5 bases). This CDR3 spans 16 amino acids. Trimming took 3 bases from V and 2 from J, leaving 14 bases between them. CDR1 and CDR2 (germline): LNHNV, YYDKDF (reference sequence). The CDR3: CATSSRQPGGNQPQHF. In DNA, the CDR3 is TGTGCCACCAGCAGTAGACAGCCTGGGGGCAATCAGCCCCAGCATTTT.

The gene calls are TRBV5-5 and TRBJ2-7; D call uncertain. The V end was cut by 4 bases, the J end by 5 bases, with 16 bases between. This CDR3 comprises 14 residues. The V gene's germline CDR1 is SGHKS and CDR2 YYEKEE (reference sequence). CDR3: CASSPTLGRNEQYF. The DNA of the CDR3 is TGTGCCAGCAGCCCAACCCTAGGGCGCAACGAGCAGTACTTC. Drawing the rest from reference TRBV5-5 and TRBJ2-7, the complete variable domain is DAGVTQSPTHLIKTRGQQVTLRCSPISGHKSVSWYQQVLGQGPQFIFQYYEKEERGRGNFPDRFSARQFPNYSSELNVNALLLGDSALYLCASSPTLGRNEQYFGPGTRLTVT.

The J gene is TRBJ2-2, the V gene TRBV18; 7 bases map to TRBD2. This CDR3 has 17 amino acids. V shed 0 bases and J 3 bases; nucleotides not matched to a gene: 7. CDR1 is KGHSH and CDR2 is LQKENI in the germline V gene. The CDR3 here is CASSPPSGGYYTGELFF. In DNA, the CDR3 is TGTGCCAGCTCACCACCGTCGGGGGGATATTACACCGGGGAGCTGTTTTTT.

CDR3 loop: CAISDRGRGDEQYF. For the CDR3, the DNA is TGTGCCATCAGTGACAGGGGCAGGGGGGACGAGCAGTACTTC. The chain carries TRBV10-3 and TRBJ2-7, with D maybe TRBD1 (7 bases). V dropped 3 bases and J dropped 5 bases, with 14 bases sitting between them. The germline V gene has CDR1 ENHRY and CDR2 SYGVKD. The CDR3 loop spans 14 amino acids.

This chain connects TRBV6-5 to TRBJ2-1; D is undetermined. Between the trimmed V and J ends, which lost 9 bases and 7 bases, there was a span of 22 bases. Germline V gene lookup returns CDR1 MNHEY and CDR2 SVGAGI. CDR3 length equals 15 residues. CDR3 bases: TGTGCCAGTCATGAGAGTGTACTCCGAGGAAATGAGCAGTTCTTC. Residues: CASHESVLRGNEQFF.

The chain employs TRBV14 and TRBJ2-5, with 11 bases that match TRBD1. The junction had 5 bases not matched to a gene; V was cut back by 5 bases and J by 9 bases. The CDR3 has 13 amino acids. Germline CDR1 reads SGHDN; CDR2 reads FVKESK. CDR3 region: CASSLGQGASQYF. CDR3 nucleotide sequence: TGTGCCAGCAGCTTAGGACAGGGGGCGTCCCAGTACTTC.

This chain connects TRBV27 to TRBJ2-5, with TRBD2 identical over 13 bases. J was trimmed by 4 bases and V by 5 bases; bases with no gene match: 10. Germline assignment: CDR1 MNHEY and CDR2 SMNVEV (reference sequence). The CDR3 consists of 17 residues. The CDR3 coding sequence is TGTGCCAGCAGTGACCTCGACGGACTAGCGGGAGCAGAGACCCAGTACTTC. Protein product: CASSDLDGLAGAETQYF.

The chain is built from TRBV19 and TRBJ1-1; TRBD1 matches at 7 bases. The CDR3 consists of 13 residues. V shed 9 bases and J 1 base; nucleotides not matched to a gene: 5. CDR1 and CDR2 (germline): LNHDA, SQIVND (reference sequence). This chain's CDR3 is CASWTGANTEAFF. Written as DNA, the CDR3 is TGTGCCAGCTGGACAGGAGCGAACACTGAAGCTTTCTTT.

The chain recombines TRBV30 with TRBJ2-7, with TRBD2 matching 8 bases. The CDR3 extends over 14 amino acids. The ends lost 4 bases at V and 6 bases at J; junction bases unmatched: 11. From germline, CDR1 is GTSNPN and CDR2 SVGIG (reference sequence). CDR3 region: CAWNRGGRPGEQYF. As DNA, the CDR3 is TGTGCCTGGAACCGGGGCGGGAGGCCGGGCGAGCAGTACTTC.

Remarks on this clone: With only one base between it and a far larger clone, this is likely a read error. The chain links TRBV7-2 to TRBJ2-2; 9 bases are shared with TRBD2. V was clipped by 1 base and J by 7 bases; unmatched bases: 1. Per germline, CDR1 SGHTA and CDR2 FQGNSA. This CDR3 has 14 residues. This CDR3 reads CASSLGLAVGELFF. The CDR3 DNA follows: TGTGCCAGCAGCTTAGGACTAGCGGTCGGGGAGCTGTTTTTT.

The chain employs TRBV19 and TRBJ2-1, with a tentative D call TRBD1 (5 bases). Looked up from germline, CDR1 is LNHDA and CDR2 is SQIVND (reference sequence). The V and J ends lost 0 bases and 10 bases respectively, with 13 bases between them. The CDR3 loop spans 14 amino acids. The CDR3 bases are TGTGCCAGTAGTATAGATAAAGGGGTAGGAGAGCAGTTCTTC. Translated, it gives CASSIDKGVGEQFF.

The sample holds one count of this clone. The rearrangement joins TRBV5-4 to TRBJ1-4; 11 bases map to TRBD1. Germline CDR1 reads SGHNT; CDR2 reads YYREEE (reference sequence). The CDR3 is made up of 17 amino acids. V lost 4 bases, J lost 3 bases, and 8 bases stayed unmatched. This CDR3 reads CASSLRRGQGANEKLFF. The CDR3 DNA reads as TGTGCCAGCAGCCTTCGCAGGGGACAGGGGGCTAATGAAAAACTGTTTTTT.

The V call is TRBV6-5, the J call TRBJ2-7, with D unresolved. The V end lost 1 base, the J end lost 7 bases, and 11 bases lay between the germline ends. The CDR3 covers 13 residues. The germline CDR1 and CDR2 sequences are MNHEY and SVGAGI. For the CDR3, the DNA is TGTGCCAGCAGTTACTATGGAGCCGGGGAGCAGTACTTC. Translated, it gives CASSYYGAGEQYF.

The chain recombines TRBV7-8 with TRBJ2-1; D remains ambiguous. The length of the CDR3 is 11 residues. Germline CDR1 is SGHVS and CDR2 is FQNEAQ. Between the trimmed V and J ends, which lost 2 bases and 10 bases, there was a span of 6 bases. CDR3 residues: CASSLQKEQFF. CDR3 DNA: TGTGCCAGCAGCTTACAAAAGGAGCAGTTCTTC.

The chain combines TRBV28 with TRBJ1-1; D might be TRBD1 (5 bases). The CDR3 loop spans 16 amino acids. Trimming removed 8 bases at V and 4 bases at J, with 23 bases between. The germline gives CDR1 MDHEN, CDR2 SYDVKM. The CDR3, as DNA: TGTGCCAGCCCCCCGACCGGGACCCCCCCGAGCACTGAAGCTTTCTTT. Translated: CASPPTGTPPSTEAFF. Full variable domain (rest looked up from reference TRBV28 and TRBJ1-1): DVKVTQSSRYLVKRTGEKVFLECVQDMDHENMFWYRQDPGLGLRLIYFSYDVKMKEKGDIPEGYSVSREKKERFSLILESASTNQTSMYLCASPPTGTPPSTEAFFGQGTRLTVV.

The V and J genes are TRBV1 and TRBJ2-6; TRBD1 reflects the table's D call only, with no check against the DNA. TRBV1 is a listed pseudogene. The CDR3 has 17 residues. Here the CDR3 DNA reads TGCACCAGCAGATTTCCATGTGCACAAAGTCGGGCCAACGTCCTGACTTTC. Translating it yields CTSRFPCAQSRANVLTF.

The chain joins TRBV9 to TRBJ1-2; D ambiguous. V was cut by 2 bases and J by 3 bases, with 14 bases left in between. From germline, CDR1 is SGDLS and CDR2 YYNGEE. The CDR3 runs 15 residues. The CDR3 protein is CASSVGIGIHYGYTF. CDR3 sequence (DNA): TGTGCCAGCAGCGTTGGGATCGGGATACACTATGGCTACACCTTC.

With regard to this clone: This sequence is one base from a far larger clone and is likely a read error. Other DNA sequences in the sample encode the same CDR3. This chain uses TRBV28 with TRBJ1-5, with a weak D call TRBD1 (5 bases). This CDR3 region has 14 residues. The V gene's germline CDR1 is MDHEN and CDR2 SYDVKM. Trimming left V 6 bases short and J 7 bases short, with 16 bases between. The CDR3 nucleotides read TGTGCCAGCAGCAAGGACGGATCAGGGCAGCCCCAGCATTTT. Translation: CASSKDGSGQPQHF.

The gene calls are TRBV18 and TRBJ1-1, with TRBD1 as a possible D gene (6 bases). The CDR3 extends over 16 amino acids. Per germline, CDR1 KGHSH and CDR2 LQKENI. Trimming took 4 bases from V and 0 from J, leaving 15 bases between them. The CDR3 bases are TGTGCCAGCTCACTTGGGACACCGCTACTGAACACTGAAGCTTTCTTT. It codes for CASSLGTPLLNTEAFF.

V gene TRBV19 combines with J gene TRBJ1-4; 8 bases match TRBD1. There are 15 residues in the CDR3. After removal of 7 bases from V and 0 bases from J, the junction contained 4 bases not matched to a gene. The V gene's germline CDR1 is LNHDA and CDR2 SQIVND (reference sequence). The CDR3 nucleotides read TGTGCCAGTACCCTACAGGGGGCAACTAATGAAAAACTGTTTTTT. Translating gives CASTLQGATNEKLFF.

This clone was counted once. This chain connects TRBV6-1 to TRBJ2-3, with no clear D. This CDR3 has 14 residues. Germline CDR1 MNHNS, CDR2 SASEGT. V was clipped by 4 bases and J by 2 bases, with 10 bases between them. CDR3 amino acids: CASSGTFVTDTQYF. CDR3 sequence (DNA): TGTGCCAGCAGTGGGACCTTCGTCACAGATACGCAGTATTTT.

CDR3 DNA sequence: TGTGCCAGCAGTAACTCAGGGGGGGTGGTCAATCAGCCCCAGCATTTT. It specifies CASSNSGGVVNQPQHF. The chain combines TRBV28 with TRBJ1-5; 7 bases line up with TRBD1. The V gene's germline CDR1 is MDHEN and CDR2 SYDVKM. The length of the CDR3 is 16 residues. J was trimmed by 3 bases and V by 5 bases; bases with no gene match: 10. Combining the CDR3 with reference TRBV28 and TRBJ1-5 gives the whole variable domain DVKVTQSSRYLVKRTGEKVFLECVQDMDHENMFWYRQDPGLGLRLIYFSYDVKMKEKGDIPEGYSVSREKKERFSLILESASTNQTSMYLCASSNSGGVVNQPQHFGDGTRLSIL.

The chain recombines TRBV4-1 with TRBJ2-1, with TRBD2 matching 14 bases. CDR3 size: 17 residues. Per the germline V gene, CDR1 is MGHRA and CDR2 is YSYEKL. V shed 2 bases and J 9 bases; nucleotides not matched to a gene: 9. The CDR3 reads CASSQSGTSGSLVEQFF. The CDR3 DNA sequence: TGCGCCAGCAGCCAATCAGGGACTAGCGGGAGTTTGGTTGAGCAGTTCTTC.

J is TRBJ2-5 and V is TRBV28, with 7 bases lining up with TRBD1. Germline V gene lookup returns CDR1 MDHEN and CDR2 SYDVKM. This CDR3 has 15 amino acids. V dropped 2 bases and J dropped 0; count of bases not matched to a gene: 3. CDR3 nucleotide sequence: TGTGCCAGCAGTTTACCGGGACAGAACCAAGAGACCCAGTACTTC. It specifies CASSLPGQNQETQYF. The variable domain in full, with the rest retrieved from reference TRBV28 and TRBJ2-5, is DVKVTQSSRYLVKRTGEKVFLECVQDMDHENMFWYRQDPGLGLRLIYFSYDVKMKEKGDIPEGYSVSREKKERFSLILESASTNQTSMYLCASSLPGQNQETQYFGPGTRLLVL.

The chain has TRBV28 and TRBJ1-1, with 7 bases that match TRBD1. The J segment lost 0 bases and the V segment lost 4 bases, leaving 5 bases of the junction unmatched. CDR3 length: 15 residues. CDR1 is MDHEN and CDR2 is SYDVKM in the germline V gene. CDR3 sequence (DNA): TGTGCCAGCAGTTCGATTGGACAGGTGAACACTGAAGCTTTCTTT. It encodes CASSSIGQVNTEAFF. The full variable domain, with the rest looked up from reference TRBV28 and TRBJ1-1, is DVKVTQSSRYLVKRTGEKVFLECVQDMDHENMFWYRQDPGLGLRLIYFSYDVKMKEKGDIPEGYSVSREKKERFSLILESASTNQTSMYLCASSSIGQVNTEAFFGQGTRLTVV.

The V and J genes are TRBV19 and TRBJ2-5; 10 nucleotides align to TRBD2. V lost 6 bases to trimming and J lost 2 bases; unmatched junction nucleotides: 6. CDR1 is LNHDA, CDR2 SQIVND, per germline (reference sequence). The CDR3 contains 15 residues. CDR3 coding DNA: TGTGCCAGTAGCGAGATAGCGGGAGGACAAGAGACCCAGTACTTC. Encoded protein: CASSEIAGGQETQYF.

V gene TRBV28 combines with J gene TRBJ1-2; the D gene is possibly TRBD1 (6 bases). Trimming cost V 6 bases and J 8 bases, with 13 bases left between them. The CDR3 totals 12 residues. Germline CDR1 and CDR2: MDHEN and SYDVKM. The CDR3 DNA follows: TGTGCCAGCAGCCAACAAGGGGGAGGCTACACCTTC. Translating it yields CASSQQGGGYTF.

The chain has TRBV5-1 and TRBJ2-7; 9 bases agree with TRBD2. V was pared by 0 bases and J by 2 bases, with 6 bases of the junction left unmatched. The germline V gene has CDR1 SGHRS and CDR2 YFSETQ. The length of the CDR3 is 16 residues. The CDR3 bases are TGCGCCAGCAGCTTGGAGCGGGGGGCGCGACCCTACGAGCAGTACTTC. It encodes CASSLERGARPYEQYF.